This T cell receptor (beta chain) was captured by sequencing in a study of blood T cell repertoires in COVID-19. Overall study: Spain, Italy and the United States supplied samples that represented acute and convalescent COVID-19. T cells, B-cell-depleted T cells, or PBMCs supplied cDNA or gDNA.

Trimming pared 4 bases from V and 6 bases from J, leaving 16 bases between. The CDR3 contains 15 residues. Germline CDR1 reads SGHKS; CDR2 reads YYEKEE (reference sequence). The authors' processing: Estimation of nucleated cell counts relied on the amplification of reference gene primers. TCRdb's copy holds only in-frame clones and misses some; the assay was immunoSEQ multiplex PCR. V and J calls and clone size come straight from that table; D and trimming were deduced from the DNA. The table lists 150,000 to 200,000 clones, 70% to 85% of them singletons. Material: peripheral blood. The chain joins TRBV5-5 to TRBJ2-2; possible D gene TRBD2, 6 bases. This receptor was identified in a woman of 80 years or more with acute or convalescent COVID-19. The CDR3 coding sequence is TGTGCCAGCAGCCCACGTCAGGGAGGAGCCGGGGAGCTGTTTTTT. Translating it yields CASSPRQGGAGELFF. Full variable domain (outside the CDR3, taken from reference TRBV5-5 and TRBJ2-2): DAGVTQSPTHLIKTRGQQVTLRCSPISGHKSVSWYQQVLGQGPQFIFQYYEKEERGRGNFPDRFSARQFPNYSSELNVNALLLGDSALYLCASSPRQGGAGELFFGEGSRLTVL.